These 21 T cell receptor beta chains share one sample of origin, sequenced in a study of T-cell memory formation after mild COVID-19. TCRdb re-analysed the 5' RACE reads in MiXCR, keeping a single row per CDR3 protein. This table has roughly 380,000 distinct CDR3 sequences, 25% to 30% appearing once. The specimen was PBMCs or a T cell subset sorted from them (not recorded which). These receptors were taken from an adult woman who had mild COVID-19 (a few samples of this study predate the infection). Cell type and time point are not known.

There are a few counts of this clonotype. This rearrangement joins TRBV20-1 to TRBJ2-7; 12 bases align to TRBD2. Germline assignment: CDR1 DFQATT and CDR2 SNEGSKA (reference sequence). CDR3 size: 15 residues. V lost 0 bases, J lost 5 bases, and 5 bases stayed unmatched. CDR3 sequence: CSAREGTSGFDEQYF. DNA of the CDR3: TGCAGTGCTAGAGAGGGGACTAGCGGGTTCGACGAGCAGTACTTC.

This clonotype came up a few times. The chain links TRBV7-9 to TRBJ2-7; 9 bases line up with TRBD2. Losses at the gene ends were 4 bases for V and 2 bases for J; bases not matched to a gene: 3. Germline V gene data show CDR1 as SEHNR and CDR2 as FQNEAQ (reference sequence). The CDR3 runs 14 residues. The CDR3 sequence is CASSYSGRTYEQYF. CDR3 coding DNA: TGTGCCAGCAGCTATAGCGGGAGAACCTACGAGCAGTACTTC. The full variable domain, in which reference TRBV7-9 and TRBJ2-7 provide the parts outside the CDR3, is DTGVSQNPRHKITKRGQNVTFRCDPISEHNRLYWYRQTLGQGPEFLTYFQNEAQLEKSRLLSDRFSAERPKGSFSTLEIQRTEQGDSAMYLCASSYSGRTYEQYFGPGTRLTVT.

The rearrangement links TRBV12-3 or TRBV12-4 to TRBJ2-7; D uncertain. V was pared by 5 bases and J by 9 bases, with 11 bases between. CDR3 length equals 11 residues. In DNA form, the CDR3 reads TGTGCCAGCAGTATCGGGTTAGGGCAGTACTTC. As protein: CASSIGLGQYF.

This clonotype was seen only a few times. The chain has TRBV9 and TRBJ2-6; D gene unclear. Trimming removed 4 bases at V and 2 bases at J, with 13 bases between. The CDR3 contains 16 residues. In germline, CDR1 is SGDLS, CDR2 YYNGEE. The CDR3 nucleotides read TGTGCCAGCAGCCCACGACTGAACCCTGGGGCCAACGTCCTGACTTTC. It yields the protein CASSPRLNPGANVLTF.

The table lists this clonotype with many counts. One end of the junction does not line up with germline, which may come from a read error. V and J are TRBV11-2 and TRBJ2-2, with D possibly TRBD1 on 6 matching bases. Germline lookup yields CDR1 SGHAT and CDR2 FQNNGV. The CDR3 extends over 15 amino acids. The CDR3 DNA reads TGCGCCAGCAGCTTGGGACAAGCGAACACCGGGGAGCTGTTTTTT. The encoded protein is CASSLGQANTGELFF.

The chain recombines TRBV24-1 with TRBJ1-1; 10 nucleotides match TRBD1. Germline CDR1 reads KGHDR; CDR2 reads SFDVKD. Trimming took 4 bases from V and 6 from J; bases not matched to a gene: 7. The CDR3 covers 15 residues. CDR3: CATSEGTGVTAEAFF. The CDR3 coding sequence is TGTGCCACCAGTGAAGGGACAGGGGTTACAGCTGAAGCTTTCTTT.

This clonotype was recorded at least ten times. The gene calls are TRBV20-1 and TRBJ2-3, with 12 bases lining up with TRBD2. V dropped 1 base and J dropped 3; count of bases not matched to a gene: 8. The CDR3 totals 17 residues. Per the germline V gene, CDR1 is DFQATT and CDR2 is SNEGSKA (reference sequence). The chain's CDR3 is CSARVGWTSGKTDTQYF. The CDR3 nucleotides are TGCAGTGCTAGAGTTGGTTGGACTAGCGGGAAAACAGATACGCAGTATTTT.

The chain joins TRBV12-3 or TRBV12-4 to TRBJ1-2; 10 bases agree with TRBD1. This CDR3 comprises 17 residues. Germline trimming cut 4 bases from V and 5 bases from J; bases unmatched to any gene: 13. The CDR3 DNA is TGTGCCAGCAGTTCCACTAGAGCCGGGACAGGGGTTTATGGCTACACCTTC. Translated, it gives CASSSTRAGTGVYGYTF.

The J gene is TRBJ2-3, the V gene TRBV7-2; unclear D gene. Germline lookup yields CDR1 SGHTA and CDR2 FQGNSA. The CDR3 consists of 14 residues. V lost 1 base and J lost 2, with 7 bases in between. CDR3 in amino acids: CASSLVSPTDTQYF. Here the CDR3 DNA reads TGTGCCAGCAGCTTAGTGTCACCCACAGATACGCAGTATTTT. The variable domain in full, with the rest retrieved from reference TRBV7-2 and TRBJ2-3, is GAGVSQSPSNKVTEKGKDVELRCDPISGHTALYWYRQSLGQGLEFLIYFQGNSAPDKSGLPSDRFSAERTGGSVSTLTIQRTQQEDSAVYLCASSLVSPTDTQYFGPGTRLTVL.

This clonotype was seen a few times. The gene calls are TRBV20-1 and TRBJ1-2; no definite D call. Germline V gene data show CDR1 as DFQATT and CDR2 as SNEGSKA (reference sequence). Trimming pared 5 bases from V and 3 bases from J, leaving 10 bases between. The CDR3 loop spans 12 amino acids. DNA for the CDR3: TGCAGTGCTCCCCCGGGCTACTATGGCTACACCTTC. Translated, it gives CSAPPGYYGYTF.

This clonotype has a handful of counts. This rearrangement joins TRBV5-1 to TRBJ2-5; the D call may be TRBD1 or TRBD2 (5 bases each). Germline loops: CDR1 SGHRS, CDR2 YFSETQ. The CDR3 is 14 residues long. The ends were cut back, 1 base at V and 1 base at J, with 8 bases in the middle. CDR3: CASSLNGGQETQYF. The CDR3 coding sequence is TGCGCCAGCAGCTTGAATGGGGGCCAAGAGACCCAGTACTTC.

A few counts support this clonotype. The chain carries TRBV7-9 and TRBJ2-2; 7 positions match TRBD2. Unmatched junction bases numbered 7, after V lost 7 bases and J lost 2 bases. Per the germline V gene, CDR1 is SEHNR and CDR2 is FQNEAQ (reference sequence). The CDR3 length is 15 residues. The DNA for the CDR3 is TGTGCCAGCATCGATCTAGCGGATAACACCGGGGAGCTGTTTTTT. Translated, it gives CASIDLADNTGELFF.

The V and J genes are TRBV6-5 and TRBJ1-6; TRBD1 is a possible D gene (6 bases). The V end was cut by 2 bases, the J end by 0 bases, with 11 bases between. The CDR3 is 17 residues long. CDR1 is MNHEY, CDR2 SVGAGI, per germline. The DNA for the CDR3 is TGTGCCAGCAGTTACGGACCGACAGGCTCCTATAATTCACCCCTCCACTTT. Its translation: CASSYGPTGSYNSPLHF.

CDR3 nucleotide sequence: TGCGCCAGCAGCCACCCGACAGGGGGCGCATTTGGCTACACCTTC. Protein: CASSHPTGGAFGYTF. The chain links TRBV4-1 to TRBJ1-2; 10 bases line up with TRBD1. CDR1 and CDR2 (germline): MGHRA, YSYEKL. The CDR3 extends over 15 amino acids. The trim removed 3 bases at V and 7 bases at J, leaving 8 bases unmatched.

The chain employs TRBV10-2 and TRBJ2-1; 10 bases are a match to TRBD2. The CDR3 has 16 residues. The V segment lost 8 bases and the J segment 7 bases; nucleotides outside the gene matches: 14. Per the germline V gene, CDR1 is WSHSY and CDR2 is SAAADI. The CDR3 DNA reads TGCGCCAGCTATAAGTCCTCTAGCGGGAGTGGAAATGAGCAGTTCTTC. It codes for CASYKSSSGSGNEQFF.

This clonotype was counted a few times. The chain uses TRBV20-1 and TRBJ1-6; the D gene is possibly TRBD1 (5 bases). CDR3 size: 13 residues. CDR1 DFQATT and CDR2 SNEGSKA come from the germline V gene (reference sequence). Trimming took 6 bases from V and 7 from J, leaving 13 bases between them. In DNA, the CDR3 is TGCAGTGCAACAACAGGAGGAAATTCACCCCTCCACTTT. This sequence encodes CSATTGGNSPLHF.

DNA of the CDR3: TGTGCCAGCAGCCCCGAGTGGAGCTCCTACAATGAGCAGTTCTTC. Translation gives CASSPEWSSYNEQFF. The V call is TRBV7-6, the J call TRBJ2-1; D gene uncertain. The germline gives CDR1 SGHVS, CDR2 FNYEAQ. The CDR3 has 15 amino acids. Between the trimmed V and J ends, which lost 5 bases and 0 bases, there was a span of 11 bases.

Only a few counts were recorded for this clonotype. V and J are TRBV6-1 and TRBJ2-7; 9 nucleotides agree with TRBD1. The V gene end was trimmed by 7 bases and the J gene end by 6 bases; junction bases not matched to a gene: 7. Germline CDR1 and CDR2: MNHNS and SASEGT. There are 13 residues in the CDR3. CDR3 sequence reads: CASTQQGASEQYF. In DNA, the CDR3 is TGTGCCAGCACCCAACAGGGGGCTAGCGAGCAGTACTTC.

This clonotype turned up a few times. The chain recombines TRBV27 with TRBJ2-7; a weak D match, TRBD2 (5 bases). In germline, CDR1 is MNHEY, CDR2 SMNVEV (reference sequence). The germline V and J ends were trimmed by 3 bases and 7 bases, with 10 bases remaining between them. This CDR3 is built from 12 residues. CDR3 in amino acids: CASSLLGEEQYF. Written as DNA, the CDR3 is TGTGCCAGCAGTTTGTTGGGAGAAGAGCAGTACTTC.

The chain combines TRBV12-3 or TRBV12-4 with TRBJ1-3; 7 nucleotides match TRBD1. The CDR3 loop spans 16 amino acids. Losses at the gene ends were 5 bases for V and 0 bases for J; bases not matched to a gene: 7. CDR3 sequence: CASSTQGEVSGNTIYF. DNA for the CDR3: TGTGCCAGCAGTACCCAGGGGGAAGTCTCTGGAAACACCATATATTTT.

The rearrangement links TRBV4-1 to TRBJ1-1; D is ambiguous. This CDR3 is built from 13 residues. V lost 2 bases to trimming and J lost 5 bases, with 9 bases between them. Germline-derived CDR1 and CDR2 are MGHRA and YSYEKL. The CDR3 region is CASSQREVTEAFF. CDR3 coding DNA: TGCGCCAGCAGCCAACGGGAAGTTACTGAAGCTTTCTTT.